This record looks at one TCR beta chain sequence and its context. At least ten counts were recorded for this clonotype. The specificity of this receptor is unknown. Qualities for individual bases were not recorded, and no much larger clone is one base off. The data derive from a study of early T cells in non-severe SARS-CoV-2 infection (dated by TCRdb to about 2021). A note on the overall study: Because TCR sequencing relied on bulk RNA taken from unsorted whole blood, pairing of alpha and beta chains was not possible. The research as a whole found: VDJdb matching was skewed toward anti-spike CD8 responses and likely underestimated virus-specific expansions, missing private and CD4 specificities.

This was a case-control study nested in a cohort of healthcare workers in London, UK, who had nasopharyngeal swab PCR tests and blood samples taken every week. Healthcare workers were recruited between 23 and 31 March 2020, during the week of the UK lockdown, and were followed weekly for up to about 15 weeks. Library prep was done by 5' RACE. TCRdb names NextSeq 500 as the instrument used. In the TCR library protocol, unique molecular identifiers were attached to individual cDNA molecules to correct for PCR bias and sequencing error. Sequencing covered both TCR alpha and beta chains, and within each sample the abundances of alpha and beta sequences were tightly co-correlated. Concerning the study's data processing: V gene, J gene and CDR3 annotation of TCR sequences was performed with Decombinator V4. Expanded TCRs were defined as changing significantly between any two time points under a Poisson model with p below 0.0001. Abundances of TCRs were expressed as counts per million after normalisation to the total number of TCRs sequenced in each sample. TRAV1-2 paired with TRAJ12, TRAJ20 or TRAJ33 defined MAIT TCRs, while TRAV10 paired with TRAJ18 defined iNKT TCRs. VDJdb, accessed 1 November 2021, was searched for CMV, EBV and SARS-CoV-2 annotated TCRs, with TCRs annotated for multiple antigens excluded. Using fastp trimming at Q25 and MiXCR clonotype assembly, TCRdb reanalyzed the public sequencing data and kept in-frame beta chains. Rows are combined by CDR3 protein, so each entry shows the most common genes and DNA. TCRdb assigned the V and J calls; the authors' analysis was not used. In all, the sample holds about 52,000 distinct CDR3 sequences, and approximately 10% of those were seen once. In total, the top ten clones hold roughly an eighth of the sample.

The CDR3 measures 12 amino acids from cysteine to phenylalanine. Of the read, only the CDR3 DNA is kept; its 36 bases are in frame from base 1. CDR1 and CDR2 (SGHVS, FNYEAQ) derive from the germline V gene. The trim is 5 bases for V and 4 bases for J, with a gap of 6 bases between the germline ends. The V gene is TRBV7-6 and the J gene is TRBJ1-3; no confident D gene assignment can be made. Sequences were obtained from whole blood. The TCR comes from an adult who was a healthcare worker with PCR-confirmed SARS-CoV-2 infection or an uninfected control (not recorded which). The nucleotide sequence reads TGTGCCAGCAGCCCCAGGGGAAACACCATATATTTT. It is translated as CASSPRGNTIYF.